This entry lists 32 T cell receptor beta chains sequenced from one sample in a study of regulatory T cells in long-lasting Graves disease. Described time point: newly diagnosed GD, antithyroid drugs for less than 3 months. Construction of the TCR library relied on RNA isolated from PBMCs. Assembly of TCR beta libraries relied on iRepertoire HTBI primers together with Arm-PCR of CDR3 regions. TCRdb re-derived calls from the multiplex PCR reads in MiXCR, one entry per CDR3 protein. The sample carries hundreds of thousands of distinct CDR3 sequences, 16% recorded once. The sample also formed part of further work on T cells in Graves' hyperthyroidism and ophthalmopathy.

The sequenced sample was peripheral blood mononuclear cells (PBMCs), obtained at new diagnosis, from a patient treated with antithyroid drugs. The receptors were gathered from a woman aged 35-60 years with Graves disease.

This clonotype was seen a handful of times. The chain uses TRBV5-1 and TRBJ2-7, with 10 positions matching TRBD2. Germline trimming cut 4 bases from V and 3 bases from J; bases unmatched to any gene: 10. Germline V gives CDR1 SGHRS, CDR2 YFSETQ. The CDR3 runs to 16 residues. The CDR3: CASSPGGAGGYYEQYF. For the CDR3, the DNA is TGCGCCAGCAGCCCCGGTGGAGCGGGGGGGTACTACGAGCAGTACTTC.

This clonotype was counted only a few times. CDR3 nucleotides: TGTGCCAGCAGTTATCCAATAGGTCGGCATTCTAACACCATATATTTT. Encoded protein: CASSYPIGRHSNTIYF. This chain links TRBV6-2 or TRBV6-3 with TRBJ1-3; D is undetermined. Germline CDR1 is MNHEY and CDR2 is SVGEGT. V was shortened by 3 bases and J by 7 bases, with 19 bases between the two germline ends. This CDR3 is 16 amino acids long.

This clonotype was counted between two and nine times. V usage is TRBV6-5 and J usage is TRBJ2-5; D is unclear. The germline V and J ends were trimmed by 2 bases and 0 bases, with 7 bases remaining between them. This CDR3 has 14 amino acids. Germline loops: CDR1 MNHEY, CDR2 SVGAGI. CDR3 residues: CASSYNRDQETQYF. CDR3 in DNA: TGTGCCAGCAGTTACAACCGGGACCAAGAGACCCAGTACTTC.

The chain couples TRBV5-6 to TRBJ2-3, with 11 bases that match TRBD2. The CDR3 is 18 amino acids. CDR1 is SGHDT, CDR2 YYEEEE, per germline. With 3 bases clipped from V and 0 bases from J, the junction kept 9 bases outside the gene matches. The CDR3 spells CASSWELAGALSTDTQYF. CDR3 DNA sequence: TGTGCCAGCAGCTGGGAACTAGCGGGGGCCCTTAGCACAGATACGCAGTATTTT.

This clonotype has ten or more counts. Here the CDR3 DNA reads TGCAGCGTTGACGAAACAGGGACCACTGAAGCTTTCTTT. Encoded protein: CSVDETGTTEAFF. The chain couples TRBV29-1 to TRBJ1-1; D is perhaps TRBD1 (6 bases). This CDR3 region has 13 residues. Trimming took off 3 bases at V and 4 bases at J, with 12 bases between the two ends. Germline loops: CDR1 SQVTM, CDR2 ANQGSEA.

Worth noting for this clonotype: It may be a read error: a sequence one base away is much more abundant. The chain recombines TRBV7-3 with TRBJ2-7; possibly TRBD1 for D (6 bases). V shed 5 bases and J shed 6 bases, with 14 bases lying between them. In germline, CDR1 is SGHTA, CDR2 FQGTGA. This CDR3 is built from 13 residues. CDR3 region: CASSPDRTPEQYF. The CDR3 DNA reads as TGTGCCAGCAGCCCTGACAGGACCCCCGAGCAGTACTTC.

This clonotype showed up many times. J is TRBJ2-7 and V is TRBV15, with D hard to call. Germline V gene data show CDR1 as LNHNV and CDR2 as YYDKDF (reference sequence). The CDR3 spans 15 residues. V lost 0 bases to trimming and J lost 5 bases, with 14 bases between them. The CDR3 sequence: CATSRDPWVGDEQYF. The DNA for the CDR3 is TGTGCCACCAGCAGAGATCCCTGGGTAGGAGACGAGCAGTACTTC. The whole variable domain, filled in from reference TRBV15 and TRBJ2-7, reads DAMVIQNPRYQVTQFGKPVTLSCSQTLNHNVMYWYQQKSSQAPKLLFHYYDKDFNNEADTPDNFQSRRPNTSFCFLDIRSPGLGDTAMYLCATSRDPWVGDEQYFGPGTRLTVT.

This clonotype was counted at least ten times. This chain uses TRBV12-3 or TRBV12-4 with TRBJ1-2, with 7 positions matching TRBD1. The CDR3 is 16 amino acids. J gave up 8 bases and V 3 bases, and 15 bases lay outside the gene matches. DNA for the CDR3: TGTGCCAGCAGTTTCCTGACAGGGAATTCCTTGGGGGGCTACACCTTC. This translates into CASSFLTGNSLGGYTF.

The chain combines TRBV10-3 with TRBJ1-4; D possibly corresponds to TRBD1 (5 bases). Trimming took off 4 bases at V and 0 bases at J, with 12 bases between the two ends. Germline V gene lookup returns CDR1 ENHRY and CDR2 SYGVKD. The CDR3 sequence is 16 residues long. The CDR3 sequence: CAISVQDPPTNEKLFF. The CDR3 DNA reads TGTGCCATCAGTGTACAGGACCCCCCAACTAATGAAAAACTGTTTTTT.

This chain joins TRBV12-3 or TRBV12-4 and TRBJ1-3; D unclear. CDR3 length: 15 amino acids. V lost 6 bases to trimming and J lost 2 bases, with 14 bases between them. Written as DNA, the CDR3 is TGTGCCAGCAGCCGCACGTCCTATCCTGGAAACACCATATATTTT. This codes for CASSRTSYPGNTIYF.

This clonotype has a count of ten or more. The CDR3 region has the DNA TGCGCCAGCAGCTTGGCTGTTCGGGGCCAGGCTGAGCAGTTCTTC. This sequence encodes CASSLAVRGQAEQFF. The chain uses TRBV5-1 and TRBJ2-1; D may match TRBD1 or TRBD2 (5 bases each). The germline V and J ends were trimmed by 0 bases and 9 bases, with 16 bases remaining between them. CDR3 length: 15 residues. Germline lookup yields CDR1 SGHRS and CDR2 YFSETQ.

This clonotype was seen ten or more times. The chain is built from TRBV7-2 and TRBJ1-1, with D unclear. Germline V gene lookup returns CDR1 SGHTA and CDR2 FQGNSA. The CDR3 has 14 amino acids. Trimming took 2 bases from V and 0 from J, leaving 7 bases between them. This CDR3 reads CASSLRPLNTEAFF. The CDR3 coding sequence is TGTGCCAGCAGCTTAAGGCCCCTGAACACTGAAGCTTTCTTT.

This clonotype turned up a few times. The chain couples TRBV9 to TRBJ1-1; 7 bases fit TRBD1. Germline V gives CDR1 SGDLS, CDR2 YYNGEE. The ends lost 3 bases at V and 1 base at J; junction bases unmatched: 3. CDR3 length equals 14 residues. CDR3 sequence: CASSEGQTNTEAFF. Here the CDR3 DNA reads TGTGCCAGCAGCGAGGGACAGACGAACACTGAAGCTTTCTTT.

In this sample, this clonotype turned up many times. The CDR3 reads CASRTDRGIYNEQFF. The CDR3 DNA reads TGTGCCAGCAGGACAGACAGGGGGATCTACAATGAGCAGTTCTTC. The rearrangement links TRBV7-9 to TRBJ2-1, with 9 bases lining up with TRBD1. The CDR3 has 15 amino acids. Losses at the gene ends were 6 bases for V and 3 bases for J; bases not matched to a gene: 6. The germline V gene has CDR1 SEHNR and CDR2 FQNEAQ (reference sequence).

Ten or more counts support this clonotype. The chain joins TRBV3-1 to TRBJ1-4; tentative D call: TRBD1 (5 bases). The germline V and J ends were trimmed by 4 bases and 7 bases, with 19 bases remaining between them. The V gene's germline CDR1 is LGHDT and CDR2 YNNKEL (reference sequence). The CDR3 runs 16 residues. This CDR3 is CASSRIGGGAFEKLFF. CDR3 DNA sequence: TGTGCCAGCAGCCGCATCGGGGGGGGTGCGTTTGAAAAACTGTTTTTT.

This clonotype was detected a few times. V and J are TRBV7-6 and TRBJ1-1; D gene uncertain. The V end lost 4 bases, the J end lost 2 bases, and 14 bases lay between the germline ends. Germline CDR1 and CDR2: SGHVS and FNYEAQ. This CDR3 region has 15 residues. The CDR3 reads CASSSRTGKNTEAFF. DNA of the CDR3: TGTGCCAGCAGCTCGAGAACGGGGAAAAACACTGAAGCTTTCTTT.

This clonotype was seen many times. The chain uses TRBV5-1 and TRBJ1-1, with D possibly being TRBD1 (6 bases). Trimming stripped 4 bases from V and 4 bases from J, with 14 bases between. Looked up from germline, CDR1 is SGHRS and CDR2 is YFSETQ. The CDR3 totals 14 residues. The CDR3 bases are TGCGCCAGCAGCGGTCCAATCAGGGGCACTGAAGCTTTCTTT. Amino acid sequence: CASSGPIRGTEAFF.

This clonotype was counted a few times. This chain uses TRBV20-1 with TRBJ2-7, with TRBD1 as a possible D gene (5 bases). With 1 base removed from V and 2 bases from J, the gap between germline ends came to 12 bases. Per germline, CDR1 DFQATT and CDR2 SNEGSKA (reference sequence). The length of the CDR3 is 14 residues. In DNA form, the CDR3 reads TGCAGTGCTAGAGCACAGGCCTCTCCCTACGAGCAGTACTTC. Translation gives CSARAQASPYEQYF.

Many counts were recorded for this clonotype. This sequence joins TRBV3-1 and TRBJ1-6; 7 bases are shared with TRBD1. V trimming: 4 bases; J trimming: 9 bases; junction bases outside the gene matches: 15. Germline V gene lookup returns CDR1 LGHDT and CDR2 YNNKEL (reference sequence). This CDR3 region has 17 residues. This chain's CDR3 is CASSLLTGLPGGSPLHF. DNA of the CDR3: TGTGCCAGCAGCCTCTTAACCGGGCTCCCAGGGGGTTCACCCCTCCACTTT.

This clonotype came up many times. The chain uses TRBV7-2 and TRBJ1-4; D ambiguous. V was pared by 2 bases and J by 8 bases, with 12 bases between. CDR1 SGHTA and CDR2 FQGNSA come from the germline V gene. The CDR3 runs to 14 residues. The CDR3 sequence is CASSLNAKGEKLFF. The DNA for the CDR3 is TGTGCCAGCAGCTTAAATGCAAAGGGAGAAAAACTGTTTTTT.

This clonotype was recorded at least ten times. The chain links TRBV12-3 or TRBV12-4 to TRBJ2-7, with a possible D match to TRBD1 (5 bases). V was pared by 4 bases and J by 3 bases, with 13 bases between. This CDR3 has 14 amino acids. CDR3 DNA sequence: TGTGCCAGCAGTTACAGGTTTCAGAACTACGAGCAGTACTTC. Its translation is CASSYRFQNYEQYF.

The rearrangement uses TRBV20-1 and TRBJ1-5, with D hard to call. The CDR3 contains 16 residues. CDR1 and CDR2 from the germline V gene are DFQATT and SNEGSKA (reference sequence). Between the trimmed V and J ends, which lost 6 bases and 0 bases, there was a span of 18 bases. The DNA of the CDR3 is TGCAGTGCAAGACCGGACGGACCGTATAGCAATCAGCCCCAGCATTTT. Amino acid sequence: CSARPDGPYSNQPQHF.

This clonotype was seen ten or more times. DNA of the CDR3: TGTGCCAGCAGTTTAGGAAGTTTGGTAGGCGGCTACACCTTC. Translation: CASSLGSLVGGYTF. This chain connects TRBV12-3 or TRBV12-4 to TRBJ1-2, with unresolved D. CDR3 length: 14 residues. The germline V and J ends were trimmed by 1 base and 8 bases, with 14 bases remaining between them.

This clonotype was detected ten times or more. This rearrangement joins TRBV3-1 to TRBJ2-3; D gene unclear. The germline V gene encodes CDR1 LGHDT and CDR2 YNNKEL (reference sequence). V lost 4 bases, J lost 5 bases, and 13 bases lay in between. CDR3 size: 14 residues. CDR3: CASSRPFPGDTQYF. CDR3 DNA sequence: TGTGCCAGCAGCCGACCTTTCCCGGGAGATACGCAGTATTTT.

This clonotype was seen only a few times. The chain uses TRBV7-2 and TRBJ1-1, with D perhaps TRBD1 (6 bases). Germline V gene data show CDR1 as SGHTA and CDR2 as FQGNSA. The germline V and J ends were trimmed by 5 bases and 5 bases, with 21 bases remaining between them. The CDR3 is made up of 16 amino acids. The chain's CDR3 is CASSPQQGTGRTEAFF. The CDR3 coding sequence is TGTGCCAGCAGCCCACAACAGGGAACTGGTAGGACTGAAGCTTTCTTT.

The chain employs TRBV4-2 and TRBJ2-1; a possible D gene is TRBD2 (5 bases). The CDR3 has 17 amino acids. The V gene lost 1 base and the J gene lost 0 bases, with 13 bases spanning the gap. CDR1 LGHNA and CDR2 YNFKEQ come from the germline V gene. CDR3 in amino acids: CASSQGLGEGSYNEQFF. The DNA of the CDR3 is TGTGCCAGCAGCCAAGGACTCGGGGAAGGCTCCTACAATGAGCAGTTCTTC.

The sample holds a few counts of this clonotype. CDR3 nucleotides: TGCGCCAGCAGCCAAAATGGGAAGAATGAGCAGTTCTTC. Its translation: CASSQNGKNEQFF. The rearrangement links TRBV4-1 to TRBJ2-1; D unclear. V was pared by 2 bases and J by 7 bases, with 9 bases between. The CDR3 covers 13 residues. Germline lookup yields CDR1 MGHRA and CDR2 YSYEKL.

This clonotype was seen more than once but under ten times. The chain carries TRBV7-2 and TRBJ2-5, with D possibly TRBD1 on 5 matching bases. CDR1 and CDR2 from the germline V gene are SGHTA and FQGNSA. The germline V and J ends were trimmed by 5 bases and 5 bases, with 12 bases remaining between them. CDR3 length: 13 amino acids. CDR3 DNA: TGTGCCAGCAGCACCAACTGGGGCGAGACCCAGTACTTC. Translating it yields CASSTNWGETQYF.

This clonotype has at least ten counts. The chain has TRBV18 and TRBJ2-7; D ambiguous. CDR1 is KGHSH, CDR2 LQKENI, per germline. This CDR3 has 15 residues. V was cut by 1 base and J by 3 bases, with 13 bases left in between. CDR3 nucleotides: TGTGCCAGCTCACCACAATTTGGGCATGACTACGAGCAGTACTTC. Its protein product is CASSPQFGHDYEQYF.

This clonotype showed up many times. The gene calls are TRBV2 and TRBJ2-4; D is unclear. CDR3 length equals 11 residues. The germline CDR1 and CDR2 sequences are SNHLY and FYNNEI. V shed 4 bases and J shed 8 bases, with 6 bases lying between them. The CDR3 loop is CASSVGDIQYF. The DNA of the CDR3 is TGTGCCAGCAGTGTTGGGGACATTCAGTACTTC. The complete variable domain, with remaining parts taken from reference TRBV2 and TRBJ2-4, reads EPEVTQTPSHQVTQMGQEVILRCVPISNHLYFYWYRQILGQKVEFLVSFYNNEISEKSEIFDDQFSVERPDGSNFTLKIRSTKLEDSAMYFCASSVGDIQYFGAGTRLSVL.

The chain is built from TRBV5-4 and TRBJ1-2; a possible D gene is TRBD1 (5 bases). V was trimmed by 6 bases and J by 6 bases, leaving 15 bases between them. Germline CDR1 SGHNT, CDR2 YYREEE (reference sequence). The CDR3 spans 13 residues. CDR3 nucleotides: TGTGCCAGCACCGCGGGAGGGGCCCATGGCTACACCTTC. Its translation: CASTAGGAHGYTF.

The chain links TRBV5-1 to TRBJ2-5, with D perhaps being TRBD1 or TRBD2 (7 bases each). Germline CDR1 reads SGHRS; CDR2 reads YFSETQ. This CDR3 has 15 residues. Trimming shortened V by 0 bases and J by 4 bases, and 13 bases separated the two germline ends. In DNA form, the CDR3 reads TGCGCCAGCAGCTTGGCGCAGGGGGAGGGAGAGACCCAGTACTTC. Translating it yields CASSLAQGEGETQYF.